This is a list of T cell receptor beta chains from one sample in a study of blood T cell repertoires in COVID-19. The data were produced by immunoSEQ multiplex PCR, yet TCRdb's version contains in-frame clones alone and is incomplete. The data show around 67,000 clones, over 70% seen once. Sequenced input: peripheral blood. Source of these receptors: a man in his forties or fifties with active COVID-19. The CDR3 runs from the conserved cysteine through the conserved F or W. The order of the fields is CDR3 protein, CDR3 DNA, D gene, J gene, V gene, clone size. The D gene is left open where the match is weak. A clone size is listed for some rows: how often the clone was seen (once, few, many), or a class if it is expanded.

cdr3_aa: CASSTRQTSAGELFF
cdr3_nt: TGTGCCAGCAGCACTCGACAGACCTCGGCGGGGGAGCTGTTTTTT
d_call: -
j_call: TRBJ2-2
v_call: TRBV7-2
clone_size: few

cdr3_aa: CASSPPGLSNYEQYF
cdr3_nt: TGTGCCAGCTCACCACCGGGACTATCAAACTACGAGCAGTACTTC
d_call: TRBD2
j_call: TRBJ2-7
v_call: TRBV18
clone_size: -

cdr3_aa: CASSYIAGTGELFF
cdr3_nt: TGTGCCAGCAGTTATATAGCCGGCACCGGGGAGCTGTTTTTT
d_call: -
j_call: TRBJ2-2
v_call: TRBV6-2/TRBV6-3
clone_size: -

cdr3_aa: CASSLLGDGYTF
cdr3_nt: TGCGCCAGCAGCTTGCTAGGGGATGGCTACACCTTC
d_call: -
j_call: TRBJ1-2
v_call: TRBV5-1
clone_size: -

cdr3_aa: CAFAKGASSYNEQFF
cdr3_nt: TGTGCCTTTGCCAAGGGGGCCAGCTCCTACAATGAGCAGTTCTTC
d_call: TRBD1
j_call: TRBJ2-1
v_call: TRBV2
clone_size: -

cdr3_aa: CASSGDRGKNTEAFF
cdr3_nt: TGTGCCAGCAGTGGGGACAGGGGAAAGAACACTGAAGCTTTCTTT
d_call: TRBD1
j_call: TRBJ1-1
v_call: TRBV2
clone_size: -

cdr3_aa: CASSLARTGGGGEAFF
cdr3_nt: TGTGCCAGCAGCTTGGCGAGGACAGGGGGAGGGGGTGAAGCTTTCTTT
d_call: TRBD1
j_call: TRBJ1-1
v_call: TRBV5-5
clone_size: once

cdr3_aa: CASSASRGSGTEAFF
cdr3_nt: TGTGCCAGCTCAGCATCCAGGGGGTCGGGCACTGAAGCTTTCTTT
d_call: TRBD1
j_call: TRBJ1-1
v_call: TRBV18
clone_size: -

cdr3_aa: CASSTDRVNTGELFF
cdr3_nt: TGTGCCAGCAGCACGGACAGGGTGAACACCGGGGAGCTGTTTTTT
d_call: TRBD1
j_call: TRBJ2-2
v_call: TRBV9
clone_size: few

cdr3_aa: CASSLDRDTGNSPLHF
cdr3_nt: TGTGCCAGCAGCTTAGATAGGGACACAGGCAATTCACCCCTCCACTTT
d_call: -
j_call: TRBJ1-6
v_call: TRBV7-2
clone_size: once

cdr3_aa: CASSPYSTDTQYF
cdr3_nt: TGTGCCAGCAGTCCGTATAGCACAGATACGCAGTATTTT
d_call: -
j_call: TRBJ2-3
v_call: TRBV28
clone_size: -

cdr3_aa: CASSLVPSGYTF
cdr3_nt: TGTGCCAGCAGCTTGGTTCCAAGCGGCTACACCTTC
d_call: -
j_call: TRBJ1-2
v_call: TRBV5-6
clone_size: -

cdr3_aa: CASKTGGFNQPQHF
cdr3_nt: TGTGCCAGCAAGACAGGGGGCTTCAATCAGCCCCAGCATTTT
d_call: TRBD1
j_call: TRBJ1-5
v_call: TRBV6-6
clone_size: -

cdr3_aa: CASRGLAGVQRTADTQYF
cdr3_nt: TGTGCCAGCAGAGGGTTAGCGGGAGTCCAACGGACGGCAGATACGCAGTATTTT
d_call: TRBD2
j_call: TRBJ2-3
v_call: TRBV27
clone_size: -

cdr3_aa: CASSVGTSDYNEQFF
cdr3_nt: TGTGCCAGCAGCGTCGGGACTAGCGACTACAATGAGCAGTTCTTC
d_call: TRBD2
j_call: TRBJ2-1
v_call: TRBV9
clone_size: -

cdr3_aa: CASSGPSGGAYNEQFF
cdr3_nt: TGTGCCAGCAGCGGCCCTAGCGGGGGAGCCTACAATGAGCAGTTCTTC
d_call: TRBD2
j_call: TRBJ2-1
v_call: TRBV9
clone_size: -

cdr3_aa: CASGGNNQETQYF
cdr3_nt: TGCGCCAGCGGAGGGAATAATCAAGAGACCCAGTACTTC
d_call: -
j_call: TRBJ2-5
v_call: TRBV5-1
clone_size: -

cdr3_aa: CASSKEGAAGYSNQPQHF
cdr3_nt: TGTGCCAGCAGCAAAGAGGGGGCGGCAGGATATAGCAATCAGCCCCAGCATTTT
d_call: -
j_call: TRBJ1-5
v_call: TRBV21-1
clone_size: -

cdr3_aa: CASSPQLAGLGEQYF
cdr3_nt: TGTGCCAGCAGTCCCCAACTAGCGGGATTGGGCGAGCAGTACTTC
d_call: TRBD2
j_call: TRBJ2-7
v_call: TRBV2
clone_size: few

cdr3_aa: CATSRGGRALGYTF
cdr3_nt: TGTGCCACCAGCAGAGGGGGCAGGGCTTTGGGCTACACCTTC
d_call: -
j_call: TRBJ1-2
v_call: TRBV15
clone_size: -

cdr3_aa: CASAGGPDPNTGELFF
cdr3_nt: TGTGCCAGCGCTGGAGGCCCAGACCCGAACACCGGGGAGCTGTTTTTT
d_call: -
j_call: TRBJ2-2
v_call: TRBV27
clone_size: -

cdr3_aa: CASSLDGGTGRNTEAFF
cdr3_nt: TGTGCCAGCAGCTTGGATGGTGGGACAGGGAGGAACACTGAAGCTTTCTTT
d_call: TRBD1
j_call: TRBJ1-1
v_call: TRBV5-4
clone_size: -

cdr3_aa: CASSPSGGADTQYF
cdr3_nt: TGTGCCAGCAGTCCTAGCGGGGGGGCCGATACGCAGTATTTT
d_call: TRBD2
j_call: TRBJ2-3
v_call: TRBV28
clone_size: -

cdr3_aa: CASSSSSGAGDTQYF
cdr3_nt: TGTGCCAGCAGTTCCTCTAGCGGGGCGGGAGATACGCAGTATTTT
d_call: TRBD2
j_call: TRBJ2-3
v_call: TRBV6-5
clone_size: -